These 26 T cell receptor beta chains came from one sample sequenced in a study of tumor and adjacent non-tumor tissue in lung cancer. TCRbeta libraries were built with three rounds of nested PCR, modified from ARM-PCR. TCRdb reprocessed the multiplex PCR reads with MiXCR, giving one entry per CDR3 protein. The sample holds 65,000 to 90,000 distinct CDR3 sequences; around 70% are singletons and the top ten take about 12%. The template was RNA from unsorted bulk tissue. Sequenced material: lung tumor tissue. The receptors stem from a woman in her 70s with non-small cell lung cancer.

Notes on this clonotype: Relative to the germline gene, one junction end is altered; a read error may explain this. J is TRBJ2-1 and V is TRBV4-1; unclear D gene. Germline assignment: CDR1 MGHRA and CDR2 YSYEKL. There are 15 residues in the CDR3. Written as DNA, the CDR3 is TGCGCCGGCAGCCGAGGTCAGAGCTCCTATAATGAGCAGTTCTTC. Translation gives CAGSRGQSSYNEQFF.

To note about this clonotype: One end of the junction does not line up with germline, which may come from a read error. The chain carries TRBV29-1 and TRBJ2-1; 12 nucleotides agree with TRBD2. Per germline, CDR1 SQVTM and CDR2 ANQGSEA. This CDR3 has 15 residues. This CDR3 reads CSVVQGTSGLLEQIF. CDR3 DNA: TGCAGCGTTGTCCAAGGGACTAGCGGGCTTCTTGAGCAGATCTTC.

Only one count was recorded for this clonotype. The junction differs from germline at one of its ends, possibly a read error. The chain recombines TRBV11-1 with TRBJ2-1; 10 bases line up with TRBD2. Germline CDR1 SGHAT, CDR2 FQDESV (reference sequence). The CDR3 runs to 17 residues. CDR3 sequence reads: CASGLEPAGGSYNEQFF. DNA of the CDR3: TGCGCCAGCGGCTTAGAGCCAGCGGGAGGGTCCTATAATGAGCAGTTCTTC.

Comments on this clonotype: This CDR3 is missing its conserved last phenylalanine or tryptophan, likely due to a read error. CDR3 sequence reads: CASSSTWENNSPLHI. The CDR3 region has the DNA TGTGCCAGCAGTTCAACCTGGGAGAATAATTCACCCCTCCACATT. The V call is TRBV12-3 or TRBV12-4, the J call TRBJ1-6, with D unclear. The CDR3 loop spans 15 amino acids. V lost 4 bases and J 5 bases, leaving 12 bases between the germline ends.

With regard to this clonotype: One end of the junction varies from germline; a read error may be responsible. The rearrangement links TRBV29-1 to TRBJ1-1; D remains ambiguous. This CDR3 has 9 amino acids. Germline loops: CDR1 SQVTM, CDR2 ANQGSEA. The CDR3 region has the DNA TGCAGCTGGGGTACTGAAGCTATCTTT. Translating gives CSWGTEAIF.

This sequence joins TRBV5-4 and TRBJ2-7; no definite D call. This CDR3 region has 16 residues. The germline V gene has CDR1 SGHNT and CDR2 YYREEE (reference sequence). Trimming took off 5 bases at V and 4 bases at J, with 22 bases between the two ends. CDR3 sequence (DNA): TGTGCCAGCAGTATCGATCTGGGCACCGCCTTATACGAGCAGTACTTC. This translates into CASSIDLGTALYEQYF.

On this clonotype itself: An end of the junction differs from the germline gene, which may be a read error. The gene calls are TRBV6-5 and TRBJ1-4; D is undetermined. From germline, CDR1 is MNHEY and CDR2 SVGAGI. The CDR3 contains 14 residues. The CDR3 DNA follows: TGTGCCAGCAGTTACCGAGGTACGGATGAAATACTGTTTTTT. It specifies CASSYRGTDEILFF.

The rearrangement links TRBV6-7 to TRBJ2-1; D remains ambiguous. TRBV6-7 belongs to the ORF category, with a function that is uncertain. CDR3 size: 14 residues. The chain's CDR3 is CGSSYSRPYNEQFF. The CDR3 nucleotides are TGTGGAAGCAGTTACTCTAGGCCATACAATGAGCAGTTCTTC.

The rearrangement uses TRBV6-5 and TRBJ2-3; 10 bases are a match to TRBD2. J was trimmed by 3 bases and V by 8 bases; bases with no gene match: 8. CDR3 length equals 15 residues. The germline V gene has CDR1 MNHEY and CDR2 SVGAGI. The CDR3, as DNA: TGTGCCAGCGGTGGGACTAGCGTAGGTACAGATACGCAGTATTTT. Translation: CASGGTSVGTDTQYF.

This chain uses TRBV5-4 with TRBJ2-3; D uncertain. The V and J ends lost 6 bases and 0 bases respectively, with 11 bases between them. Per the germline V gene, CDR1 is SGHNT and CDR2 is YYREEE (reference sequence). The CDR3 length is 14 residues. The CDR3 sequence is CASILYGSTDTQYF. The CDR3 DNA reads as TGTGCCAGCATCTTATATGGTAGCACAGATACGCAGTATTTT. The complete variable domain, with remaining parts taken from reference TRBV5-4 and TRBJ2-3, reads ETGVTQSPTHLIKTRGQQVTLRCSSQSGHNTVSWYQQALGQGPQFIFQYYREEENGRGNFPPRFSGLQFPNYSSELNVNALELDDSALYLCASILYGSTDTQYFGPGTRLTVL.

As to this clonotype: An end of the junction differs from the germline gene, which may be a read error. J is TRBJ1-6 and V is TRBV5-4, with 7 positions matching TRBD1. The CDR3 runs to 17 residues. Per germline, CDR1 SGHNT and CDR2 YYREEE (reference sequence). In DNA, the CDR3 is TGTGCCAGCAGCTTGGATGGCAGGGGGAAGCATAATACACCCCTCCACTTT. Translated: CASSLDGRGKHNTPLHF.

Comments on this clonotype: The conserved phenylalanine or tryptophan normally closing the CDR3 is absent here, so this likely arose from a read error. The DNA is left out, because the CDR3 cannot be placed on it with certainty; the CDR3 is given as TCRdb lists it. The rearrangement joins TRBV29-1 to TRBJ1-1; the D call TRBD1 from the table was never checked on the DNA. Germline V gene sequence: CDR1 SQVTM, CDR2 ANQGSEA. Ends included, the CDR3 has 14 residues. CDR3 region: CSVVNRGTNTETFY.

Points on this clonotype: Here the CDR3 omits its conserved ending phenylalanine or tryptophan, so a read error is the likely source. V and J are TRBV11-3 and TRBJ2-2; D is uncertain. Germline V gene sequence: CDR1 SGHNT, CDR2 YENEEA. The CDR3 consists of 17 residues. CDR3 sequence reads: CASSPHQSTSNTGELFY. Here the CDR3 DNA reads TGTGCGAGCAGCCCCCATCAATCCACATCGAACACAGGGGAGCTGTTTTAT.

In regard to this clonotype: One end of the junction fails to match germline, which may point to a read error. CDR3 residues: CAGSYYPTSPLAFF. The CDR3 region has the DNA TGTGCCGGCAGCTACTATCCGACAAGCCCACTAGCTTTCTTT. The rearrangement joins TRBV6-5 to TRBJ1-1; D is ambiguous. Germline V gives CDR1 MNHEY, CDR2 SVGAGI. The CDR3 spans 14 residues.

To note about this clonotype: One junction end disagrees with the germline gene, perhaps due to a read error. This chain uses TRBV4-1 with TRBJ1-1; no reliable D call. Germline V lookup: CDR1 MGHRA, CDR2 YSYEKL. The CDR3 sequence is 17 residues long. The CDR3 loop reads CASSQERSWTENTETFF. The CDR3 bases are TGTGCCAGCAGCCAAGAACGATCGTGGACGGAGAACACTGAAACTTTCTTT.

This clonotype was observed once. The junction and the germline gene differ at one end; a read error may be behind it. This chain uses TRBV4-1 with TRBJ2-7; possibly TRBD1 for D (5 bases). The CDR3 extends over 14 amino acids. CDR1 is MGHRA, CDR2 YSYEKL, per germline. CDR3 residues: CASSQNRQAYKQYF. The CDR3 region has the DNA TGCGCCAGCAGCCAGAACAGGCAGGCCTACAAGCAGTACTTC.

This clonotype was observed many times. This chain uses TRBV7-9 with TRBJ2-7; tentative D call: TRBD1 (6 bases). CDR1 is SEHNR, CDR2 FQNEAQ, per germline (reference sequence). V shed 5 bases and J shed 6 bases, with 11 bases lying between them. The CDR3 covers 12 residues. Here the CDR3 reads CASSPGTSEQYF. CDR3 sequence (DNA): TGTGCCAGCAGCCCTGGGACATCCGAGCAGTACTTC.

A word on this clonotype: At one end, the junction sequence differs from germline, possibly due to a read error. The rearrangement uses TRBV12-3 or TRBV12-4 and TRBJ2-1; 7 bases are a match to TRBD2. CDR3 length equals 16 residues. The CDR3 loop reads CARSLRGGSDYNEQFF. DNA for the CDR3: TGTGCCAGAAGTCTCCGTGGCGGGAGCGATTACAATGAACAGTTCTTC.

The genes are TRBV28 and TRBJ2-2; 13 bases agree with TRBD2. The CDR3 extends over 16 amino acids. The V and J ends lost 5 bases and 7 bases, in that order; junction bases with no gene match: 7. The germline gives CDR1 MDHEN, CDR2 SYDVKM. The CDR3 sequence is CASSHHGLAGDGELFF. CDR3 sequence (DNA): TGTGCCAGCAGTCACCACGGACTAGCGGGAGACGGGGAGCTGTTTTTT.

The chain is built from TRBV6-1 and TRBJ2-1; 7 bases are a match to TRBD2. The CDR3 totals 14 residues. J lost 3 bases, V lost 11 bases, and 10 bases had no gene match. Germline V gene lookup returns CDR1 MNHNS and CDR2 SASEGT. Here the CDR3 DNA reads TGTGCCGGGGGGGAAGTAAGCTACTACAATGAGCAGTTCTTC. Translating gives CAGGEVSYYNEQFF.

This clonotype was seen just once. Compared with germline, one end of the junction differs, possibly owing to a read error. The chain employs TRBV5-1 and TRBJ2-1; 10 bases match TRBD2. Per the germline V gene, CDR1 is SGHRS and CDR2 is YFSETQ. The CDR3 is 14 amino acids. This CDR3 is CASQLAGTCNEQFF. In DNA form, the CDR3 reads TGCGCCAGTCAACTAGCGGGGACGTGCAATGAGCAGTTCTTT.

This chain uses TRBV2 with TRBJ2-5; 10 bases are a match to TRBD1. The V gene end was trimmed by 5 bases and the J gene end by 9 bases; junction bases not matched to a gene: 12. The CDR3 totals 15 residues. Per germline, CDR1 SNHLY and CDR2 FYNNEI. In DNA form, the CDR3 reads TGTGCCAGCAGTCCGGGACAGGGGCCGCTGGAGGCCCAGTACTTC. This sequence encodes CASSPGQGPLEAQYF.

About this clonotype itself: Germline is not matched at one junction end, which may reflect a read error. The chain has TRBV4-1 and TRBJ2-3; unclear D gene. The CDR3 spans 15 residues. CDR1 is MGHRA, CDR2 YSYEKL, per germline. The CDR3 bases are TGTGCCAGCCGAAGGGTCCGTAGTGGCGCAGATATGCAGTATTTT. Translation: CASRRVRSGADMQYF.

This clonotype was seen repeatedly, ten times or more. The chain combines TRBV28 with TRBJ2-4; 9 nucleotides match TRBD2. This CDR3 is built from 18 residues. V dropped 3 bases and J dropped 2; count of bases not matched to a gene: 11. Germline V gene sequence: CDR1 MDHEN, CDR2 SYDVKM. The CDR3 loop is CASSFLGGRALSKNIQYF. CDR3 bases: TGTGCCAGCAGTTTTCTCGGCGGGAGGGCCTTGTCCAAAAACATTCAGTACTTC.

There are many counts of this clonotype. The V call is TRBV6-1, the J call TRBJ2-3; TRBD1 matches 10 bases. The CDR3 has 15 residues. V trimming: 4 bases; J trimming: 5 bases; junction bases outside the gene matches: 6. The germline V gene encodes CDR1 MNHNS and CDR2 SASEGT. This chain's CDR3 is CASSGDRGLEDTQYF. The CDR3 nucleotides are TGTGCCAGCAGTGGGGACAGGGGCTTAGAAGATACGCAGTATTTT.

This clonotype was observed many times. The CDR3 nucleotides are TGTGCCTGGACGGGGACTAGCGGGAGTCTAGATACGCAGTATTTT. Residues: CAWTGTSGSLDTQYF. The chain couples TRBV30 to TRBJ2-3; 14 bases agree with TRBD2. J gave up 5 bases and V 4 bases, and 5 bases lay outside the gene matches. Germline loops: CDR1 GTSNPN, CDR2 SVGIG (reference sequence). This CDR3 contains 15 residues.